This T cell receptor beta chain was identified in a study of shared clonotypes between healthy human individuals. General study findings and limits: Lower generation probabilities were found for non-shared clonotypes than for those shared by all four donors.

The CDR3 loop spans 15 amino acids. CDR1 and CDR2 (germline): KGHSH, LQKENI. Trimming at V came to 6 bases and at J to 6 bases, leaving 6 bases not matched to a gene. Genomic DNA of each subset was evenly split across several immunoSEQ plates. On sorted subsets, replicate PCRs used approximately 190 ng DNA, or about 30,000 T cell genomes. Repertoires were generated with immunoSEQ multiplex PCR, while TCRdb's copy carries only in-frame clones and drops some. The sample includes more than 1 million clones, around three quarters of them seen just once. Points on this clone: Antigen unknown.

This sequence joins TRBV18 and TRBJ2-1, with 12 bases aligning to TRBD2. The source is a man younger than 35 in good health. Some clones in this sample may be carry-over from other donors' samples. The sample comprised memory CD4+ T cells from PBMCs. Subset described: CD45RA-negative fraction. Here the CDR3 DNA reads TGTGCCAGCTCGGGGGGACTAGCGGGTCTCAATGAGCAGTTCTTC. Encoded protein: CASSGGLAGLNEQFF.